The rows below give T cell receptor beta chains drawn from one sample of a study of shared clonotypes between healthy human individuals. The repertoire was sequenced with immunoSEQ multiplex PCR; TCRdb's copy has only in-frame clones and lacks some. The sample has about 700,000 clones, 92% seen once. Sequencing was performed on naive CD8+ T cells sorted from blood. These receptors came from a young man in good health. The CDR3 runs from the conserved cysteine through the conserved F or W. D genes are given only for firm matches. Clone size is stated in some rows and not others, as once, few, many or a class when expanded.

V,D,size,J,CDR3,DNA
TRBV27,NA,NA,TRBJ2-7,CASSAGPYEQYF,TGTGCCAGCAGTGCGGGCCCCTACGAGCAGTACTTC
TRBV13,TRBD2,once,TRBJ2-5,CASRSSGGQETQYF,TGTGCCAGCAGATCCAGCGGGGGCCAAGAGACCCAGTACTTC
TRBV4-2,TRBD1,NA,TRBJ2-7,CASSQVRTGFYEQYF,TGTGCCAGCAGCCAGGTCCGGACAGGGTTTTACGAGCAGTACTTC
TRBV6-6,TRBD2,NA,TRBJ2-5,CATMRGLAEETQYF,TGTGCCACCATGAGGGGACTAGCGGAAGAGACCCAGTACTTC
TRBV4-1,TRBD1,NA,TRBJ2-1,CASSQDRVNRGFYKTYNEQFF,TGCGCCAGCAGCCAAGATAGAGTAAACAGGGGGTTCTATAAGACCTACAATGAGCAGTTCTTC
TRBV6-6,TRBD1,NA,TRBJ1-5,CASRDTGGLEPQHF,TGTGCCAGCAGAGATACAGGGGGCCTTGAGCCCCAGCATTTT
TRBV4-1,TRBD2,NA,TRBJ2-1,CASSQAVAGGRNEQFF,TGCGCCAGCAGCCAGGCAGTAGCGGGAGGAAGGAATGAGCAGTTCTTC
TRBV6-6,TRBD2,NA,TRBJ2-3,CASLWRLAGGTDTQYF,TGTGCCAGCCTTTGGAGGCTAGCGGGAGGAACAGATACGCAGTATTTT
TRBV28,NA,NA,TRBJ1-2,CASTFAGLGGGYTF,TGTGCCAGCACCTTCGCGGGGCTTGGAGGAGGCTACACCTTC
TRBV14,NA,NA,TRBJ2-7,CASSQFHRLKDEQYF,TGTGCCAGCAGCCAATTTCACCGACTGAAAGACGAGCAGTACTTC
TRBV11-2,TRBD1,NA,TRBJ2-3,CASSPRTGGADTQYF,TGTGCCAGCAGCCCACGGACAGGGGGCGCCGATACGCAGTATTTT
TRBV14,TRBD1,NA,TRBJ2-7,CASSQGQGVTYEQYF,TGTGCCAGCAGCCAAGGACAGGGCGTTACCTACGAGCAGTACTTC
TRBV9,NA,NA,TRBJ2-7,CASSESGLPHYEQYF,TGTGCCAGCAGCGAGTCGGGTCTTCCCCACTACGAGCAGTACTTC
TRBV7-9,NA,NA,TRBJ2-1,CASTTIAQEPYNEQFF,TGTGCCAGCACCACAATAGCACAGGAGCCATACAATGAGCAGTTCTTC
TRBV2,TRBD2,once,TRBJ2-2,CASSENTGLAGNTGELFF,TGTGCCAGCAGCGAAAATACGGGGCTAGCGGGGAACACCGGGGAGCTGTTTTTT
TRBV28,NA,NA,TRBJ1-3,CASSPGTPGNTIYF,TGTGCCAGCAGCCCCGGGACACCTGGAAACACCATATATTTT
TRBV7-8,NA,NA,TRBJ2-1,CASSLRGYNEQFF,TGTGCCAGCAGCTTACGGGGATACAATGAGCAGTTCTTC
TRBV27,NA,once,TRBJ1-2,CASSLRAGSGYTF,TGTGCCAGCAGTTTAAGGGCTGGAAGTGGCTACACCTTC
TRBV7-8,TRBD2,NA,TRBJ2-3,CASSLPGLADSKSTDTQYF,TGTGCCAGCAGCTTGCCGGGACTAGCGGATAGCAAAAGCACAGATACGCAGTATTTT
TRBV15,TRBD1,NA,TRBJ1-2,CATSRAGGGGYTF,TGTGCCACCAGCAGAGCAGGGGGAGGTGGCTACACCTTC
TRBV6-5,NA,NA,TRBJ1-2,CASSYSGALGGYTF,TGTGCCAGCAGTTACTCAGGGGCGCTCGGTGGCTACACCTTC
TRBV11-2,NA,NA,TRBJ2-7,CASSFAPGLKYEQYF,TGTGCCAGCAGCTTTGCCCCGGGACTCAAGTACGAGCAGTACTTC
TRBV14,NA,NA,TRBJ2-3,CASSHFRGDTQYF,TGTGCCAGCAGCCATTTTAGAGGGGATACGCAGTATTTT
TRBV28,NA,once,TRBJ2-3,CASSKRTDTQYF,TGTGCCAGCAGTAAGAGAACAGATACGCAGTATTTT
TRBV9,NA,NA,TRBJ2-2,CASSGTRDRHFGTGELFF,TGTGCCAGCAGCGGTACCCGGGACCGACACTTTGGGACCGGGGAGCTGTTTTTT
TRBV29-1,NA,once,TRBJ1-1,CSVDPWAENTEAFF,TGCAGCGTTGACCCATGGGCGGAGAACACTGAAGCTTTCTTT
TRBV6-6,NA,NA,TRBJ1-1,CASSYSRGNTEAFF,TGTGCCAGCAGTTACTCGAGAGGGAACACTGAAGCTTTCTTT
TRBV7-9,NA,NA,TRBJ2-7,CASSWDSAYEQYF,TGTGCCAGCAGTTGGGACTCTGCCTACGAGCAGTACTTC
TRBV7-6,TRBD2,NA,TRBJ2-7,CASSPGGLAGYEQYF,TGTGCCAGCAGCCCAGGAGGGCTAGCGGGCTACGAGCAGTACTTC
TRBV13,TRBD1,NA,TRBJ2-6,CASRGIGTGPLSRANVLTF,TGTGCCAGCAGAGGGATTGGGACAGGTCCACTCTCTCGGGCCAACGTCCTGACTTTC
TRBV11-3,TRBD1,NA,TRBJ2-5,CASSGQGEGETQYF,TGTGCCAGCAGCGGACAGGGAGAGGGAGAGACCCAGTACTTC
TRBV27,TRBD1,once,TRBJ2-1,CASSRSHGRGPGNEQFF,TGTGCCAGCAGCCGCAGCCATGGCAGGGGGCCAGGCAATGAGCAGTTCTTC
TRBV4-2,TRBD2,NA,TRBJ2-7,CASSPWETSGRAGNEQYF,TGTGCCAGCAGCCCATGGGAGACTAGCGGGAGGGCCGGGAACGAGCAGTACTTC
TRBV7-9,NA,once,TRBJ2-3,CASSLLKTGVSLRTDTQYF,TGTGCCAGCAGCTTGTTAAAAACGGGGGTTTCTCTTCGCACAGATACGCAGTATTTT
TRBV10-1,TRBD2,NA,TRBJ2-5,CASSGAGAFETQYF,TGCGCCAGCAGTGGGGCGGGAGCGTTCGAGACCCAGTACTTC
TRBV5-6,NA,NA,TRBJ2-7,CASSMDGGADEQYF,TGTGCCAGCAGCATGGATGGGGGCGCGGATGAGCAGTACTTC
TRBV28,TRBD1,NA,TRBJ2-7,CASNPLGTAAYEQYF,TGTGCCAGCAACCCTCTCGGGACAGCAGCCTACGAGCAGTACTTC
TRBV7-9,NA,NA,TRBJ1-2,CASSPLKSEKETTGVGYTF,TGTGCCAGCAGCCCACTAAAAAGCGAAAAGGAAACTACGGGGGTGGGCTACACCTTC
TRBV27,NA,once,TRBJ2-1,CASSQQDKIYNEQFF,TGTGCCAGCAGCCAGCAGGACAAAATTTACAATGAGCAGTTCTTC
TRBV7-6,TRBD1,NA,TRBJ1-4,CASSWDRDGEKLFF,TGTGCCAGCAGCTGGGACAGGGACGGTGAAAAACTGTTTTTT
TRBV4-2,NA,NA,TRBJ1-1,CASSSDDSNTEAFF,TGTGCCAGCAGCTCTGACGACAGCAACACTGAAGCTTTCTTT
TRBV25-1,NA,NA,TRBJ2-7,CASSRVGGTQPYEQYF,TGTGCCAGCAGTCGGGTCGGCGGGACACAGCCCTACGAGCAGTACTTC
TRBV30,TRBD1,NA,TRBJ1-2,CAWSVSPRKQGLDGYTF,TGTGCCTGGAGTGTAAGCCCCCGAAAACAGGGGTTGGATGGCTACACCTTC
TRBV18,NA,NA,TRBJ1-1,CASSSDRNTEAFF,TGTGCCAGCTCGTCTGACAGGAACACTGAAGCTTTCTTT
TRBV5-1,NA,NA,TRBJ2-7,CASSFSRGGPTYYEQYF,TGCGCCAGCAGCTTCTCTCGGGGCGGCCCGACTTACTACGAGCAGTACTTC
TRBV7-2,TRBD2,NA,TRBJ2-1,CASTEGGRGYNEQFF,TGTGCCAGCACCGAGGGCGGGAGAGGCTACAATGAGCAGTTCTTC
TRBV27,TRBD2,NA,TRBJ2-3,CASRPGRLAADTQYF,TGTGCCAGCAGACCCGGTCGACTAGCGGCAGATACGCAGTATTTT
TRBV18,TRBD2,NA,TRBJ2-1,CASSPGLAGVDNNEQFF,TGTGCCAGCTCACCTGGACTAGCGGGAGTGGACAACAATGAGCAGTTCTTC
TRBV9,TRBD1,NA,TRBJ1-4,CASSPRGTGTDYEKLFF,TGTGCCAGCAGCCCCCGTGGAACAGGGACAGACTATGAAAAACTGTTTTTT
TRBV27,NA,NA,TRBJ1-1,CASSLSLRSEAFF,TGTGCCAGCAGTTTATCCCTCCGTTCTGAAGCTTTCTTT